These 10 T cell receptor beta chains share one sample of origin, sequenced in a study of blood T cell repertoires in COVID-19. This table comes from immunoSEQ multiplex PCR, and its TCRdb copy is limited to in-frame clones, with some not included. The sample contains under 130,000 clones, over 75% of which appear only once. Source material: peripheral blood. These receptors were collected from a man between 65 and 85 years old with active or convalescent COVID-19.

The chain combines TRBV7-9 with TRBJ2-2; 7 positions match TRBD1. The V gene end was trimmed by 5 bases and the J gene end by 2 bases; junction bases not matched to a gene: 5. Germline CDR1 reads SEHNR; CDR2 reads FQNEAQ (reference sequence). The CDR3 totals 15 residues. In nucleotides, the CDR3 is TGTGCCAGCAGCCCGCAGGGGGAAAACACCGGGGAGCTGTTTTTT. This codes for CASSPQGENTGELFF.

The chain recombines TRBV14 with TRBJ1-2; D possibly corresponds to TRBD1 (5 bases). CDR1 is SGHDN, CDR2 FVKESK, per germline. The V gene lost 5 bases and the J gene lost 0 bases, with 10 bases spanning the gap. The CDR3 has 14 residues. CDR3 region: CASSYDSPNYGYTF. The CDR3 bases are TGTGCCAGCAGCTACGACAGTCCTAACTATGGCTACACCTTC. Complete variable domain (other parts from reference TRBV14 and TRBJ1-2): EAGVTQFPSHSVIEKGQTVTLRCDPISGHDNLYWYRRVMGKEIKFLLHFVKESKQDESGMPNNRFLAERTGGTYSTLKVQPAELEDSGVYFCASSYDSPNYGYTFGSGTRLTVV.

V and J are TRBV5-6 and TRBJ1-6; 9 bases match TRBD1. This CDR3 region has 16 residues. After removal of 2 bases from V and 4 bases from J, the junction contained 4 bases not matched to a gene. Germline-derived CDR1 and CDR2 are SGHDT and YYEEEE. The CDR3 loop reads CASSFGQGNYNSPLHF. CDR3 nucleotides: TGTGCCAGCAGCTTCGGACAGGGGAATTATAATTCACCCCTCCACTTT.

This chain joins TRBV24-1 and TRBJ2-1; TRBD2 agrees at 9 bases. V gave up 6 bases and J gave up 0 bases; unmatched junction bases: 8. Germline V CDR1 and CDR2: KGHDR, SFDVKD. The CDR3 is 17 amino acids. CDR3 amino acids: CATSSASGITSYNEQFF. The CDR3 nucleotides are TGTGCCACCAGTAGTGCTAGCGGGATCACCTCCTACAATGAGCAGTTCTTC.

This clone was seen a handful of times. The rearrangement uses TRBV5-4 and TRBJ1-2, with 7 bases that match TRBD1. V shed 4 bases, J shed 3 bases, and the junction held 6 bases outside the gene matches. The CDR3 runs to 14 residues. Germline V lookup: CDR1 SGHNT, CDR2 YYREEE (reference sequence). The chain's CDR3 is CASSEGADDYGYTF. For the CDR3, the DNA is TGTGCCAGCAGCGAGGGGGCAGATGACTATGGCTACACCTTC.

The chain is built from TRBV7-6 and TRBJ1-1, with TRBD1 matching 7 bases. CDR3 length equals 15 residues. Germline CDR1 and CDR2: SGHVS and FNYEAQ. V lost 5 bases to trimming and J lost 0 bases; unmatched junction nucleotides: 6. DNA for the CDR3: TGTGCCAGCAGCCCCCGACAGGGTGTGAACACTGAAGCTTTCTTT. Encoded protein: CASSPRQGVNTEAFF.

This clone came up a few times. The chain carries TRBV23-1 and TRBJ1-5; 9 nucleotides agree with TRBD1. TRBV23-1 is identified as an open reading frame with a role that is uncertain. This CDR3 has 18 amino acids. The trim removed 3 bases at V and 6 bases at J, leaving 15 bases unmatched. CDR3 loop: CASSHSLRTGVRSQPQHF. Written as DNA, the CDR3 is TGCGCCAGCAGTCACTCTCTCCGGACAGGGGTAAGGAGTCAGCCCCAGCATTTT.

The chain carries TRBV19 and TRBJ1-2; weak D call: TRBD1 (5 bases). The length of the CDR3 is 15 residues. V lost 5 bases, J lost 4 bases, and 17 bases lay in between. In germline, CDR1 is LNHDA, CDR2 SQIVND (reference sequence). Written as DNA, the CDR3 is TGTGCCAGTAGTCTACCGGACACCATCCCCTATGGCTACACCTTC. This sequence encodes CASSLPDTIPYGYTF.

V usage is TRBV3-1 (or the pseudogene TRBV3-2) and J usage is TRBJ1-5; D is perhaps TRBD1 (6 bases). The CDR3 has 15 amino acids. Germline CDR1 LGHDT, CDR2 YNNKEL (reference sequence). V lost 2 bases to trimming and J lost 4 bases, with 12 bases between them. DNA of the CDR3: TGTGCCAGCAGCCAATCTACAGGGAATAATCAGCCCCAGCATTTT. Its protein product is CASSQSTGNNQPQHF.

The chain links TRBV20-1 to TRBJ1-3; the D is unclear. This CDR3 spans 14 amino acids. Trimming took 3 bases from V and 0 from J, leaving 9 bases between them. The germline V gene has CDR1 DFQATT and CDR2 SNEGSKA (reference sequence). CDR3 loop: CSASAESSGNTIYF. CDR3 sequence (DNA): TGCAGTGCTAGTGCCGAGAGCTCTGGAAACACCATATATTTT.